This is a list of T cell receptor beta chains from one sample in a study of T cell responses to AZD1222 COVID-19 vaccine. TCRdb's table, derived via immunoSEQ multiplex PCR, lists solely in-frame clones and lacks some. The table includes 80,000 to 100,000 clones, 70% to 90% detected once. Sequencing used peripheral blood, obtained 28 days after the second AZD1222 dose. The receptors derive from an adult who received the AZD1222 COVID-19 vaccine. The CDR3 runs from the conserved cysteine through the conserved F or W. Each record gives: clone size, D gene, V gene, J gene, CDR3 protein, CDR3 DNA. The D gene is left open where the match is weak. For some rows the clone size is stated as once, few or many, or as a class when expanded; others skip it.

>once|TRBD2|TRBV20-1|TRBJ2-1
CSASGAWTSGYNEQFF
TGCAGTGCTAGTGGGGCGTGGACTAGCGGTTACAATGAGCAGTTCTTC
>NA|TRBD2|TRBV7-9|TRBJ2-5
CASSLVEGLAGGPHF
TGTGCCAGCAGCTTAGTCGAGGGACTAGCGGGGGGCCCACACTTC
>NA|NA|TRBV28|TRBJ2-7
CASRTPGPYEQYF
TGTGCCAGCAGAACCCCGGGACCCTACGAGCAGTACTTC
>NA|NA|TRBV9|TRBJ2-7
CASSVVSGYEQYF
TGTGCCAGCAGCGTAGTGAGTGGGTACGAGCAGTACTTC
>NA|NA|TRBV7-2|TRBJ2-1
CASSPRQGEQFF
TGTGCCAGCAGCCCCCGTCAGGGTGAGCAGTTCTTC
>NA|TRBD2|TRBV3-1/TRBV3-2|TRBJ2-5
CASSHWLSGMSETQYF
TGTGCCAGCAGCCATTGGCTTAGCGGGATGTCAGAGACCCAGTACTTC
>NA|TRBD1|TRBV2|TRBJ2-7
CASSEQGASYEQYF
TGTGCCAGCAGTGAGCAGGGGGCCTCCTACGAGCAGTACTTC
>few|NA|TRBV3-1/TRBV3-2|TRBJ1-4
CASSQNPAGGNEKLFF
TGTGCCAGCAGCCAGAACCCGGCGGGGGGTAATGAAAAACTGTTTTTT
>NA|TRBD2|TRBV28|TRBJ2-1
CASSFLTSGRADEQFF
TGTGCCAGCAGTTTTTTGACTAGCGGGAGGGCGGATGAGCAGTTCTTC
>NA|TRBD1|TRBV30|TRBJ1-4
CAWSDYTGEGEKLFF
TGTGCCTGGAGTGATTACACAGGGGAGGGGGAAAAACTGTTTTTT
>NA|NA|TRBV6-5|TRBJ1-1
CASTFSRNTEAFF
TGTGCCAGCACTTTCTCCAGGAACACTGAAGCTTTCTTT
>NA|NA|TRBV27|TRBJ1-4
CASSSGRRNEKLFF
TGTGCCAGCAGTTCGGGACGGCGGAATGAAAAACTGTTTTTT
>once|TRBD1|TRBV6-5|TRBJ2-2
CASSNAGTGTGELFF
TGTGCCAGCAGTAACGCCGGGACAGGCACCGGGGAGCTGTTTTTT
>NA|NA|TRBV28|TRBJ2-5
CASSLRGAETQYF
TGTGCCAGCAGTTTGCGAGGGGCTGAGACCCAGTACTTC
>NA|NA|TRBV12-3/TRBV12-4|TRBJ2-1
CASRLRSAGEQFF
TGTGCCAGCAGGCTAAGATCCGCGGGTGAGCAGTTCTTC
>NA|NA|TRBV9|TRBJ2-2
CASSAPGSRGDTGELFF
TGTGCCAGCAGCGCGCCAGGTTCGAGAGGGGACACCGGGGAGCTGTTTTTT
>NA|NA|TRBV11-3|TRBJ1-3
CASSLEILSGNTIYF
TGTGCCAGCAGCTTAGAAATACTCTCTGGAAACACCATATATTTT
>NA|TRBD1|TRBV11-3|TRBJ1-4
CASSPRSGTGGEKLFF
TGTGCCAGCAGTCCCCGTTCCGGGACAGGAGGAGAAAAACTGTTTTTT
>NA|NA|TRBV19|TRBJ2-3
CASRKVSTDTQYF
TGTGCCAGTAGGAAGGTGAGCACAGATACGCAGTATTTT
>NA|NA|TRBV5-4|TRBJ2-5
CASSLPQAAGETQYF
TGTGCCAGCAGCTTGCCTCAGGCTGCCGGAGAGACCCAGTACTTC
>NA|TRBD1|TRBV7-8|TRBJ1-1
CASSLDLTGTNTEAFF
TGTGCCAGCAGCTTAGATCTGACAGGGACGAACACTGAAGCTTTCTTT
>NA|TRBD2|TRBV13|TRBJ2-7
CASSLGLAGVGEQYF
TGTGCCAGCAGCTTAGGGTTAGCGGGAGTCGGCGAGCAGTACTTC
>NA|NA|TRBV12-5|TRBJ2-6
CASGLAKIAVDDLSGANVLTF
TGTGCTAGTGGTTTGGCCAAAATCGCCGTCGATGATTTATCTGGGGCCAACGTCCTGACTTTC
>NA|TRBD1|TRBV27|TRBJ2-7
CASSLTPAGTVSYEQYF
TGTGCCAGCAGTTTAACACCGGCCGGGACAGTCTCCTACGAGCAGTACTTC